A selection of T cell receptor beta chains follows, all from one sample in a study of T-cell reconstitution after alpha-beta-depleted transplantation in children. From the PCR reads, TCRdb called clonotypes with MiXCR, one entry per CDR3 protein. The sample shows roughly 500,000 distinct CDR3 sequences, approximately 20% of them seen only once. The sequences come from PBMCs from the stem cell graft donor, collected from the stem cell graft. Source of these receptors: a human donor who donated a stem cell graft to a child with acute lymphoblastic leukemia. The CDR3 runs from the conserved cysteine through the conserved F or W. The D gene is left open where the match is weak. Not all rows give a size; the values are once, few, many and, for expanded clones, a class.

d_call	clone_size	j_call	v_call	cdr3_aa	cdr3_nt
TRBD1	.	TRBJ2-3	TRBV18	CASSPGDREWSTDTQYF	TGTGCCAGCTCCCCGGGGGACAGGGAGTGGAGCACAGATACGCAGTATTTT
.	few	TRBJ2-1	TRBV5-1	CASSSLEGDNEQFF	TGCGCCAGCAGCTCGCTAGAAGGGGATAATGAGCAGTTCTTC
TRBD2	.	TRBJ2-7	TRBV11-2	CASSLGASGGFEQYF	TGTGCCAGCAGCTTAGGGGCTAGCGGGGGTTTCGAGCAGTACTTC
.	few	TRBJ2-7	TRBV11-2	CASSSPRDSGMYF	TGTGCCAGCAGCTCACCCCGGGACTCAGGGATGTACTTC
.	few	TRBJ2-3	TRBV29-1	CSAITTDTQYF	TGCAGCGCCATTACCACAGATACGCAGTATTTT
TRBD1	.	TRBJ1-2	TRBV7-6	CASSPRTGPGRGYTF	TGTGCCAGCAGTCCGAGGACAGGGCCCGGGAGAGGCTACACCTTC
TRBD2	few	TRBJ2-5	TRBV5-1	CASSWASGAKETQYF	TGCGCCAGCAGCTGGGCTAGCGGGGCTAAAGAGACCCAGTACTTC
TRBD1	.	TRBJ2-7	TRBV19	CASSTGTGLTYEQYF	TGTGCCAGTAGTACAGGGACAGGGCTTACCTACGAGCAGTACTTC
.	few	TRBJ2-3	TRBV12-3/TRBV12-4	CASSAGTPSTDTQYF	TGTGCCAGCAGTGCGGGGACACCGAGCACAGATACGCAGTATTTT
.	few	TRBJ2-1	TRBV10-3	CAISESTGGSEQFF	TGTGCCATCAGTGAGTCGACTGGGGGGAGTGAGCAGTTCTTC
.	few	TRBJ2-1	TRBV15	CATSRDRASQFF	TGTGCCACCAGCAGAGATAGGGCCAGCCAGTTCTTC
TRBD2	.	TRBJ2-5	TRBV20-1	CSARGGASGSSRETQYF	TGCAGTGCTAGAGGTGGGGCTAGCGGGAGTAGTCGGGAGACCCAGTACTTC
.	.	TRBJ2-7	TRBV4-2	CASSQDPGTYYEQYF	TGTGCCAGCAGCCAAGATCCGGGAACCTACTACGAGCAGTACTTC
.	few	TRBJ1-4	TRBV5-1	CASSTGGGGEEKLFF	TGCGCCAGCAGCACTGGTGGGGGCGGGGAGGAAAAACTGTTTTTT
.	few	TRBJ2-7	TRBV4-1	CASSQDQDAQGEQYF	TGCGCCAGCAGCCAAGATCAGGACGCTCAAGGCGAGCAGTACTTC
.	.	TRBJ2-5	TRBV7-9	CASSLEATGERTQYF	TGTGCCAGCAGCTTAGAGGCGACGGGGGAGCGGACCCAGTACTTC